These 3 T cell receptor beta chains were sequenced from one sample in a study of PD-1 blockade in classical Hodgkin lymphoma. There was relapse after autologous stem cell transplantation in every patient, and there was variation in brentuximab vedotin exposure. Clones were sequenced by immunoSEQ multiplex PCR, and TCRdb holds only the in-frame ones, with some missing. This repertoire shows more than 45,000 clones, approximately 90% found once; its top ten account for about 9.4%. The specimen comprised peripheral blood mononuclear cells (PBMCs), sampled before the second cycle of nivolumab. The receptor source for this set is a human donor with classical Hodgkin lymphoma.

This clone was seen only once. This chain links TRBV19 with TRBJ2-5, with D possibly matching TRBD2 (5 bases). The length of the CDR3 is 15 residues. Germline V gene sequence: CDR1 LNHDA, CDR2 SQIVND (reference sequence). Trimming removed 4 bases at V and 2 bases at J, with 14 bases between. CDR3 residues: CASSTEGRKQETQYF. CDR3 bases: TGTGCCAGTAGTACAGAAGGGAGAAAACAAGAGACCCAGTACTTC. Drawing the rest from reference TRBV19 and TRBJ2-5, the complete variable domain is DGGITQSPKYLFRKEGQNVTLSCEQNLNHDAMYWYRQDPGQGLRLIYYSQIVNDFQKGDIAEGYSVSREKKESFPLTVTSAQKNPTAFYLCASSTEGRKQETQYFGPGTRLLVL.

The gene calls are TRBV7-9 and TRBJ1-5; possible D gene TRBD1, 6 bases. CDR1 is SEHNR, CDR2 FQNEAQ, per germline (reference sequence). Trimming cost V 3 bases and J 4 bases, with 10 bases left between them. The CDR3 totals 14 residues. CDR3 residues: CASSLDSRNQPQHF. CDR3 DNA: TGTGCCAGCAGCTTGGACAGCAGGAATCAGCCCCAGCATTTT.

This clone was detected once. V gene TRBV30 combines with J gene TRBJ2-3; D is undetermined. V was shortened by 2 bases and J by 6 bases, with 6 bases between the two germline ends. The CDR3 has 11 residues. Germline CDR1 is GTSNPN and CDR2 is SVGIG (reference sequence). The CDR3 DNA sequence: TGTGCCTGGAGTTATCAGGATACGCAGTATTTT. Amino acids: CAWSYQDTQYF.